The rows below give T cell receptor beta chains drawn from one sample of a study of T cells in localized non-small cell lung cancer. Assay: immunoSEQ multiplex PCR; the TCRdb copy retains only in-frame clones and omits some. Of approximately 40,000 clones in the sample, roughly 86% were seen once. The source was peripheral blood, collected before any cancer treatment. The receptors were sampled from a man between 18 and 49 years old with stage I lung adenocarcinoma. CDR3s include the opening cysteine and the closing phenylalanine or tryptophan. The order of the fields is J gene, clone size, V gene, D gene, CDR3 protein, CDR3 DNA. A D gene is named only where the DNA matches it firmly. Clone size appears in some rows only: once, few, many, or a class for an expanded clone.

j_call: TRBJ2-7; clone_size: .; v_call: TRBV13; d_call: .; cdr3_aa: CASSFDRRYVPSEQYF; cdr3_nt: TGTGCCAGCAGCTTCGACAGGCGCTACGTCCCAAGCGAGCAGTACTTC
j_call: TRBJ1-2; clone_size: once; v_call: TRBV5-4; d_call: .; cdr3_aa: CASSQSWAGSGYTF; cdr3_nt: TGCGCCAGCAGCCAATCTTGGGCAGGATCTGGCTACACCTTC
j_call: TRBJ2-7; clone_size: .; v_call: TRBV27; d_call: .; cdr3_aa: CASSIPGGLYEQYF; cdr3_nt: TGTGCCAGCAGTATTCCCGGCGGACTCTACGAGCAGTACTTC
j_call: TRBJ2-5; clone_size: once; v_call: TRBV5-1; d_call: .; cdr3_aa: CASSLEGRAWETQYF; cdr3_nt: TGCGCCAGCAGCTTGGAAGGCAGGGCATGGGAGACCCAGTACTTC
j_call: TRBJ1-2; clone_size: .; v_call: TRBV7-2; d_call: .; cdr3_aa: CASSLGDSNYGYTF; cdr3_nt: TGTGCCAGCAGCTTAGGAGACAGCAACTATGGCTACACCTTC
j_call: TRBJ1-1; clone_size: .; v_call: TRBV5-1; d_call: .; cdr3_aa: CASSLTVMSEAFF; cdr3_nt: TGCGCCAGCAGCTTGACAGTAATGTCTGAAGCTTTCTTT
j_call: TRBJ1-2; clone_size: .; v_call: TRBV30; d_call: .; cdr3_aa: CAWSVHPQAYGYTF; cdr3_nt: TGTGCCTGGAGTGTACATCCACAGGCCTATGGCTACACCTTC
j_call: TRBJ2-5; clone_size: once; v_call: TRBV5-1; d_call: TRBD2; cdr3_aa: CASSAGGFETQYF; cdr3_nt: TGCGCCAGCAGCGCGGGGGGGTTTGAGACCCAGTACTTC
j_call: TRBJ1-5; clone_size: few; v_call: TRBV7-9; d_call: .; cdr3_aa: CASSHVGANQPQHF; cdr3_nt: TGTGCCAGCAGCCACGTAGGGGCCAATCAGCCCCAGCATTTT
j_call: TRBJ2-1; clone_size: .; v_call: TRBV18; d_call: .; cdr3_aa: CASSPAVGEQFF; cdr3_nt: TGTGCCAGCTCGCCGGCAGTCGGCGAGCAGTTCTTC
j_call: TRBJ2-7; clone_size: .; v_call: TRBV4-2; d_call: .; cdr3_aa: CASSPTFFRVSYEQYF; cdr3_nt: TGTGCCAGCAGCCCAACTTTTTTCAGGGTTTCCTACGAGCAGTACTTC
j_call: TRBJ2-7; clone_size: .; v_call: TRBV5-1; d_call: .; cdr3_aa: CASSLGGPYEQYF; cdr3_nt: TGCGCCAGCAGCTTGGGGGGGCCCTACGAGCAGTACTTC
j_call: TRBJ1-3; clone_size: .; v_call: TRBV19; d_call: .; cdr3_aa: CASSPGGNLSGNTIYF; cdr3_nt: TGTGCCAGTAGCCCTGGGGGAAATCTCTCTGGAAACACCATATATTTT
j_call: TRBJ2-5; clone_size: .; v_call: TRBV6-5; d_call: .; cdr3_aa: CASSVPGEETQYF; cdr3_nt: TGTGCCAGCAGTGTACCGGGAGAAGAGACCCAGTACTTC
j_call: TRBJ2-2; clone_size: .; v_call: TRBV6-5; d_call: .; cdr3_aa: CASSYSTGGATGELFF; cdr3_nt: TGTGCCAGCAGTTACTCGACCGGGGGCGCGACCGGGGAGCTGTTTTTT
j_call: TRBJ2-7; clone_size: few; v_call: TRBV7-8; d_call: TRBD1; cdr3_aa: CASSSDRGPYEQYF; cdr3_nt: TGTGCCAGCAGCTCAGACAGGGGCCCCTACGAGCAGTACTTC
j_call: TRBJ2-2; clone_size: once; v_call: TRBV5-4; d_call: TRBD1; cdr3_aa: CASSSRGLLFTGELFF; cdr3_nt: TGTGCCAGCAGCTCAAGGGGGCTTCTCTTTACCGGGGAGCTGTTTTTT
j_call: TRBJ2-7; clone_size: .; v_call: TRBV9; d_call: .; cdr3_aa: CASSVEGGAYEQYF; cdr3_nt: TGTGCCAGCAGCGTAGAAGGAGGAGCCTACGAGCAGTACTTC
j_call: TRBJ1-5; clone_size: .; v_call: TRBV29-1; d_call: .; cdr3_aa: CSAGWGNSNQPQHF; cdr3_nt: TGCAGCGCGGGGTGGGGGAATAGCAATCAGCCCCAGCATTTT
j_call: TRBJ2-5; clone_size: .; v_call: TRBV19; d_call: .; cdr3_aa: CASSGAAIRETQYF; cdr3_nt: TGTGCCAGTAGTGGAGCGGCCATCAGGGAGACCCAGTACTTC
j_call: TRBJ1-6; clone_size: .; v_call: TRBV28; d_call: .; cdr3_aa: CASSTSGQGALRPLHF; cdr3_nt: .
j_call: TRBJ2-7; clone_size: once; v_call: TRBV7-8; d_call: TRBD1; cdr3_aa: CASSLGLRGQEQYF; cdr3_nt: TGTGCCAGCAGCTTAGGTCTAAGGGGGCAAGAGCAGTACTTC
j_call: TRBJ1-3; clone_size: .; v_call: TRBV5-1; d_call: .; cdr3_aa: CASSLETGSGNTIYF; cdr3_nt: TGCGCCAGCAGCTTGGAAACAGGATCGGGAAACACCATATATTTT
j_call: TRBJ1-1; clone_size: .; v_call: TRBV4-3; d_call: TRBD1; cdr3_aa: CASSQDQGDGTEAFF; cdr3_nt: TGCGCCAGCAGCCAAGATCAGGGGGACGGCACTGAAGCTTTCTTT
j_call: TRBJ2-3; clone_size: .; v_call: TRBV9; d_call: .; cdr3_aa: CASSPPGGTDTQYF; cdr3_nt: TGTGCCAGCAGCCCTCCCGGGGGCACAGATACGCAGTATTTT
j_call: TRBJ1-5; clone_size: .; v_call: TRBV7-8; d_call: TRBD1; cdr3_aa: CASSSYQGGPNNQPQHF; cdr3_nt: TGTGCCAGCAGCTCCTACCAGGGGGGCCCAAACAATCAGCCCCAGCATTTT
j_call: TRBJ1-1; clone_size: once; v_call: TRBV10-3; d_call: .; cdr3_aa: CAISESEWRATEAFF; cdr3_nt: TGTGCCATCAGTGAGTCAGAGTGGAGGGCCACTGAAGCTTTCTTT
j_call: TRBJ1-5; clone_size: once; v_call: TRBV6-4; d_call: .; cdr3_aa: CASSQTDEAPQHF; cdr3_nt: TGTGCCAGCAGCCAAACCGACGAAGCGCCCCAGCATTTT
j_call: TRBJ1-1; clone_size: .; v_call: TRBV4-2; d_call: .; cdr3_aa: CASSQESRRADPNTEAFF; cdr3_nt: TGTGCCAGCAGCCAAGAATCGAGGAGGGCAGACCCGAACACTGAAGCTTTCTTT
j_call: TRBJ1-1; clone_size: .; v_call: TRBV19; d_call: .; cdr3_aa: CASSPRGGNTEAFF; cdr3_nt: TGTGCCAGTAGTCCCAGGGGCGGAAACACTGAAGCTTTCTTT
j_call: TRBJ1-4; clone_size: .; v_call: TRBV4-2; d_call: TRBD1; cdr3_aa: CASSNRGQNNEKLFF; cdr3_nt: TGTGCCAGCAGTAATAGGGGACAGAATAATGAAAAACTGTTTTTT
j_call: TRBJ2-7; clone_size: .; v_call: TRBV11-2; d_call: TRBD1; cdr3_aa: CASSFAGQGIDEQYF; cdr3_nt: TGTGCCAGCAGCTTCGCGGGACAGGGGATTGACGAGCAGTACTTC
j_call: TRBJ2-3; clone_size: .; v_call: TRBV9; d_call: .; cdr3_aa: CASSLDFIITDTQYF; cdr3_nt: TGTGCCAGCAGCCTCGACTTTATAATCACAGATACGCAGTATTTT
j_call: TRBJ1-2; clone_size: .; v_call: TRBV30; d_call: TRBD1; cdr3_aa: CAGPTGGTVSGYTF; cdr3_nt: TGTGCCGGCCCGACAGGGGGTACAGTCTCTGGCTACACCTTC
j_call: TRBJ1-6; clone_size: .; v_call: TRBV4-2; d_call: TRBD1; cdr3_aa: CASSRDRVGSPLHF; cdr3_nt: TGTGCCAGCAGCCGGGACAGGGTTGGCTCACCCCTCCACTTT
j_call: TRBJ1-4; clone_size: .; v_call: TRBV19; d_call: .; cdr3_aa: CASSKRQWEKLFF; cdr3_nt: TGTGCCAGTAGTAAGAGACAGTGGGAAAAACTGTTTTTT
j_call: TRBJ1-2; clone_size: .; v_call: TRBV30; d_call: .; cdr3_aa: CAWSPDRGNYGYTF; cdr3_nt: TGTGCCTGGAGTCCGGATAGGGGTAACTATGGCTACACCTTC
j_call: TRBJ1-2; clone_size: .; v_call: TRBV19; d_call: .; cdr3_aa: CASTPRGQTHGYTF; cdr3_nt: TGTGCCAGTACCCCCCGGGGCCAGACCCACGGCTACACCTTC
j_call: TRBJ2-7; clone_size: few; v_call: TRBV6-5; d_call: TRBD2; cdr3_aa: CASSGGDEQYF; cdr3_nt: TGTGCCAGCTCCGGGGGGGACGAGCAGTACTTC
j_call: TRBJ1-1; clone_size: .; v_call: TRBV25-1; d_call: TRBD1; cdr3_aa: CASSEPTGRKPFF; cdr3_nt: TGTGCCAGCAGTGAACCGACAGGGCGCAAACCTTTCTTT
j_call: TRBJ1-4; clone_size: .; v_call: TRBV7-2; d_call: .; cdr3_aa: CASSSSRQAINEKLFF; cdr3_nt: TGTGCCAGCAGCTCCAGCCGGCAGGCCATTAATGAAAAACTGTTTTTT
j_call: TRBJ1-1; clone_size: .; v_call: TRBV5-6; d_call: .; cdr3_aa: CASSLAWTNTEAFF; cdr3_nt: TGTGCCAGCAGCTTGGCCTGGACGAACACTGAAGCTTTCTTT
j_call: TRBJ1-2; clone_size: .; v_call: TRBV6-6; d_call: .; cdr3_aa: CASSQPAGRGGGYTF; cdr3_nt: TGTGCCAGCAGTCAACCGGCAGGCAGGGGTGGAGGCTACACCTTC
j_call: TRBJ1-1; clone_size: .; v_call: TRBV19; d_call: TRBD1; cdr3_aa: CASSILVTGRSTEAFF; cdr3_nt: TGTGCCAGTAGTATCCTAGTGACAGGGCGGAGCACTGAAGCTTTCTTT
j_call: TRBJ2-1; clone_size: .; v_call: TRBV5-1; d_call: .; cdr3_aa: CASSLGGAYNEQFF; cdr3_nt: TGCGCCAGCAGCTTGGGAGGGGCCTACAATGAGCAGTTCTTC
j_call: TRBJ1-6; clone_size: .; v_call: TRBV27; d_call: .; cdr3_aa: CASSFRVDSPLHF; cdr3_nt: TGTGCCAGCAGTTTTAGAGTCGATTCACCCCTCCACTTT
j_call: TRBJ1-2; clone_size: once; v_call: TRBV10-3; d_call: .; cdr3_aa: CAISGTTYGYTF; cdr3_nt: TGTGCCATCAGTGGTACAACTTATGGCTACACCTTC
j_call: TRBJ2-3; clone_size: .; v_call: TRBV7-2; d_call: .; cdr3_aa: CASSLAIGGDTQYF; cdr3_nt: TGTGCCAGCAGCTTAGCCATAGGGGGGGATACGCAGTATTTT